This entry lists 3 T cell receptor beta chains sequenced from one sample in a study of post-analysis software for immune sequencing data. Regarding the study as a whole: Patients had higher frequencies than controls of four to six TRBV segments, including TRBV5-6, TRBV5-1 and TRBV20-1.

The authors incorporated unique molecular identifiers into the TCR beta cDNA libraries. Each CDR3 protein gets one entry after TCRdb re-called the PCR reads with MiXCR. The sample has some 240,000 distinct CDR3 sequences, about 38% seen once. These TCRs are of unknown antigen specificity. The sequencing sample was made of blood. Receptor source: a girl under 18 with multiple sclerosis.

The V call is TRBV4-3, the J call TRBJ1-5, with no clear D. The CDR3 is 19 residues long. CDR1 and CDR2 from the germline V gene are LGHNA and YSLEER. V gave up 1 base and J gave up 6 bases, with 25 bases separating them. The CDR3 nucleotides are TGCGCCAGCAGCCAAGTTTTCAGTAACGAGGGAATCAGATTTCAGCCCCAGCATTTT. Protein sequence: CASSQVFSNEGIRFQPQHF.

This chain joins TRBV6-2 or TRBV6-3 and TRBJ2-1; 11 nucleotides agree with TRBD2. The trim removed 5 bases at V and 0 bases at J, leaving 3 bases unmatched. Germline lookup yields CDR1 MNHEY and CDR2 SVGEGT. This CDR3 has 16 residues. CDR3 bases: TGTGCCAGCAGTAAGGGGACTAGCGGCTCCTACAATGAGCAGTTCTTC. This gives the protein CASSKGTSGSYNEQFF.

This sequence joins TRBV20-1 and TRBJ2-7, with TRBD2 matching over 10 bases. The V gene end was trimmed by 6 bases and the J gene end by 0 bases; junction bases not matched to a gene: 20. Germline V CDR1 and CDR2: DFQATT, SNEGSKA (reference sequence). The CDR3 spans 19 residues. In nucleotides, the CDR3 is TGCAGTGCGCACGCCCTAGGACTAGCGGACCCCACGAGCTCCTACGAGCAGTACTTC. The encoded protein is CSAHALGLADPTSSYEQYF.